This TCR beta chain derives from a study of a mutant IDH1 vaccine in newly diagnosed glioma. Study-wide context: Patients had eight vaccinations, in weeks 1, 3, 5, 7, 11, 15, 19 and 23.

The CDR3 extends over 16 amino acids. Regarding time point: week 23, last vaccination. Each dose delivered 300 ug of mutant IDH1 20-mer peptide subcutaneously with imiquimod. Produced via immunoSEQ multiplex PCR; TCRdb's table is partial and in-frame only. The repertoire holds 82,000 or so clones, with 70% to 90% as singletons. Notes on this clone: Antigen unknown.

J is TRBJ1-3 and V is TRBV12-1. TRBV12-1 is flagged as a pseudogene. The TCR originated in a man aged 25-45 years with glioma. Some clones in this sample may be carry-over from other donors' samples. The sample consisted of PBMCs, taken from a glioma patient whose treatment included an IDH1 peptide vaccine. CDR3 in DNA: TGTGCCAGCAGCTCGGGGGACCGGGTAACTGGAAACACCATATATTTT. It specifies CASSSGDRVTGNTIYF.